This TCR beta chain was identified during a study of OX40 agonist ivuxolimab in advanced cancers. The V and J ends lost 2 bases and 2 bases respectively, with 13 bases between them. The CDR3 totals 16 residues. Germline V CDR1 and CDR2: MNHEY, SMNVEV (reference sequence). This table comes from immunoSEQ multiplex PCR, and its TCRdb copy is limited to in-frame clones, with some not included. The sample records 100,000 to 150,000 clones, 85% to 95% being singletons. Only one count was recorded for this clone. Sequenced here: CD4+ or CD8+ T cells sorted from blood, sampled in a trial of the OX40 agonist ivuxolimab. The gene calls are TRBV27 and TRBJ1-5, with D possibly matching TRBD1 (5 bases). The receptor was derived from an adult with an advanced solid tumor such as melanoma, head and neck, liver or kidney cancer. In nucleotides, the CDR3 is TGTGCCAGCAGTTTACATGGGGGGTCGGGCAATCAGCCCCAGCATTTT. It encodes CASSLHGGSGNQPQHF.